This TCR beta chain was observed in a study of blood T cell repertoires in COVID-19. Study information: Researchers got acute and convalescent COVID-19 samples from the United States, Italy and Spain.

Enrollees, about 18 to 90 years old, lived in approximately 25 US areas. The CDR3 length is 15 residues. CDR1 and CDR2 (germline): MNHEY, SMNVEV (reference sequence). V shed 6 bases and J shed 2 bases, with 15 bases lying between them. Here immunoSEQ multiplex PCR was the method, and the copy in TCRdb shows in-frame clones only, minus some. The profile shows approximately 210,000 clones, around 87% of them singletons. This clonotype originated in a man aged 30 to 45 in a cohort exposed to, infected with or recovered from COVID-19 (not recorded which). Sequencing was performed on PBMCs or T cells enriched from blood (not recorded which). J is TRBJ2-3 and V is TRBV27; no firm D call. Here the CDR3 DNA reads TGTGCCAGCAGGCCCCGGCCGGAGACCACAGATACGCAGTATTTT. This encodes CASRPRPETTDTQYF.